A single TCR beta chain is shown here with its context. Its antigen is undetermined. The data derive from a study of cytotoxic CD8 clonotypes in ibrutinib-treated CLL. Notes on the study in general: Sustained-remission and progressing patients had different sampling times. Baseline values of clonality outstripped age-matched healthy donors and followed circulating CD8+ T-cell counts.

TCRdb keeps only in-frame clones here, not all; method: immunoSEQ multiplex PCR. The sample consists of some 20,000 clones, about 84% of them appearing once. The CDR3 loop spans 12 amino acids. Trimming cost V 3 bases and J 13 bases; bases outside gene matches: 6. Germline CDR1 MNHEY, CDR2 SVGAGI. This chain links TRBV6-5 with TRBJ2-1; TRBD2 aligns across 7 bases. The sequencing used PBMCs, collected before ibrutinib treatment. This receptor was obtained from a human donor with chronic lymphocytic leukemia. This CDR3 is CASSYPRLAQFF. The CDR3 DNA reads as TGTGCCAGCAGTTATCCCCGACTAGCCCAGTTCTTC.